This entry lists 20 T cell receptor beta chains sequenced from one sample in a study of Graves' ophthalmopathy and Graves' hyperthyroidism. Amplification of TCR beta CDR3 regions used RNA transcripts. Second-round multiplex PCR came after first-round RT-PCR with HTBI primers. TCRdb redid the calling of the multiplex PCR reads with MiXCR, one entry per CDR3 protein. The table shows around 400,000 distinct CDR3 sequences, with approximately 20% occurring only once. Sequencing was performed on peripheral blood. Receptors were obtained from a woman between 18 and 29 years old with Graves' ophthalmopathy.

This clonotype was seen repeatedly, ten times or more. V is TRBV20-1 and J is TRBJ2-7, with 8 bases that match TRBD2. This CDR3 is built from 13 residues. The germline V gene encodes CDR1 DFQATT and CDR2 SNEGSKA (reference sequence). With V trimmed by 2 bases and J by 2 bases, 2 bases remained unmatched. This CDR3 is CSARLAGAYEQYF. The CDR3 DNA follows: TGCAGTGCTAGACTAGCGGGCGCCTACGAGCAGTACTTC.

This clonotype appeared many times. The chain employs TRBV6-1 and TRBJ1-2; D gene ambiguous. V lost 6 bases and J lost 8, with 19 bases in between. The CDR3 sequence is 14 residues long. Germline assignment: CDR1 MNHNS and CDR2 SASEGT. DNA for the CDR3: TGTGCCAGCAGGACTCAATCGGTCGGAGGGGGCTACACCTTC. It specifies CASRTQSVGGGYTF.

This clonotype was seen repeatedly, ten times or more. The rearrangement joins TRBV30 to TRBJ1-2, with a possible D match to TRBD1 (5 bases). This CDR3 spans 16 amino acids. V lost 2 bases and J lost 3, with 19 bases in between. Germline V CDR1 and CDR2: GTSNPN, SVGIG (reference sequence). The CDR3 reads CAWSLSPQGLDYGYTF. DNA for the CDR3: TGTGCCTGGAGTCTCTCCCCGCAGGGACTAGACTATGGCTACACCTTC.

A few counts support this clonotype. The chain recombines TRBV11-2 with TRBJ2-5; D perhaps matches TRBD2 (5 bases). V gave up 5 bases and J gave up 5 bases, with 21 bases separating them. The CDR3 sequence is 16 residues long. Germline V CDR1 and CDR2: SGHAT, FQNNGV. The CDR3 loop reads CASSRGSGSEGETQYF. CDR3 nucleotide sequence: TGTGCCAGCAGCCGAGGGTCGGGTTCAGAAGGGGAGACCCAGTACTTC.

This clonotype has more than one count but fewer than ten. The V call is TRBV7-3, the J call TRBJ2-2; 8 positions agree with TRBD2. The CDR3 is 15 amino acids. Germline CDR1 is SGHTA and CDR2 is FQGTGA. V lost 5 bases and J lost 4; bases outside the gene matches: 6. CDR3 DNA sequence: TGTGCCAGCAGCCCTCGGGGGGGTGGCACCGGGGAGCTGTTTTTT. Encoded protein: CASSPRGGGTGELFF.

This sequence joins TRBV10-3 and TRBJ1-5; perhaps TRBD1 as D (5 bases). Germline values: CDR1 ENHRY, CDR2 SYGVKD. This CDR3 contains 12 residues. Trimming left V 8 bases short and J 2 bases short, with 7 bases between. The CDR3 spells CAIRDGNQPQHF. CDR3 coding DNA: TGTGCCATCCGGGACGGCAATCAGCCCCAGCATTTT.

The chain couples TRBV6-5 to TRBJ2-7; possibly TRBD1 or TRBD2 for D (6 bases each). Per germline, CDR1 MNHEY and CDR2 SVGAGI. The CDR3 is made up of 15 amino acids. Trimming removed 4 bases at V and 3 bases at J, with 16 bases between. CDR3 bases: TGTGCCAGCAGTTTGGGGGGCCGAAACCGCTACGAGCAGTACTTC. Translation gives CASSLGGRNRYEQYF.

The J gene is TRBJ2-5, the V gene TRBV2, with D perhaps TRBD1 (5 bases). This CDR3 has 14 amino acids. The germline CDR1 and CDR2 sequences are SNHLY and FYNNEI. Trimming cost V 10 bases and J 1 base, with 16 bases left between them. CDR3 sequence (DNA): TGTGCCACCTCACCTCAGGGAAGCCAAGAGACCCAGTACTTC. This encodes CATSPQGSQETQYF.

This clonotype occurred many times. The chain couples TRBV6-5 to TRBJ1-1; D unresolved. CDR1 and CDR2 from the germline V gene are MNHEY and SVGAGI. Trimming pared 4 bases from V and 10 bases from J, leaving 16 bases between. The CDR3 has 13 residues. CDR3 nucleotides: TGTGCCAGCAGTTCACTTACCCCTTACGGAGCTTTCTTT. It codes for CASSSLTPYGAFF.

This clonotype was observed at least ten times. This chain joins TRBV6-2 or TRBV6-3 and TRBJ2-5, with 8 positions matching TRBD1. The length of the CDR3 is 14 residues. Trimming removed 4 bases from V and 4 bases from J; junction bases left unmatched: 5. CDR1 is MNHEY, CDR2 SVGEGT, per germline. In DNA, the CDR3 is TGTGCCAGCAGTTTGAACACAGGGGGAGAGACCCAGTACTTC. Protein: CASSLNTGGETQYF.

In this sample, this clonotype turned up many times. The missing conserved phenylalanine or tryptophan at the end of this CDR3 makes a read error likely. This chain connects TRBV11-2 to TRBJ2-6; TRBD2 agrees at 14 bases. The CDR3 is 14 amino acids. V shed 4 bases, J shed 15 bases, and the junction held 5 bases outside the gene matches. The V gene's germline CDR1 is SGHAT and CDR2 FQNNGV. The CDR3 DNA follows: TGTGCCAGCAGCTGGACTAGCGGGGGGCCCCACCTGACTTCC. Encoded protein: CASSWTSGGPHLTS.

The V gene is TRBV6-1, the J gene TRBJ1-2; 8 bases line up with TRBD1. From germline, CDR1 is MNHNS and CDR2 SASEGT. The CDR3 runs 14 residues. Trimming took 3 bases from V and 2 from J; bases not matched to a gene: 2. CDR3 protein: CASSDRTGNYGYTF. DNA for the CDR3: TGTGCCAGCAGTGACCGGACAGGGAACTATGGCTACACCTTC.

This sequence joins TRBV6-1 and TRBJ2-7, with D maybe TRBD2 (6 bases). The CDR3 is 14 residues long. Trimming left V 6 bases short and J 3 bases short, with 15 bases between. Per germline, CDR1 MNHNS and CDR2 SASEGT. The CDR3 region has the DNA TGTGCCAGCAGCCGCGGGACTTCAAACTACGAGCAGTACTTC. This gives the protein CASSRGTSNYEQYF.

This clonotype has more than one count but fewer than ten. The chain is built from TRBV12-3 or TRBV12-4 and TRBJ2-7; 8 bases are a match to TRBD2. The CDR3 runs to 16 residues. V lost 1 base, J lost 6 bases, and 11 bases stayed unmatched. CDR3 region: CASSLGGLGGGGEQYF. DNA for the CDR3: TGTGCCAGCAGTTTAGGGGGACTAGGCGGGGGTGGCGAGCAGTACTTC.

The rearrangement joins TRBV12-3 or TRBV12-4 to TRBJ2-6; D is unclear. The CDR3 extends over 15 amino acids. Trimming removed 6 bases at V and 3 bases at J, with 12 bases between. The CDR3 DNA is TGTGCCAGCAGCCCGTTAGGTGTTGGGGCCAACGTCCTGACTTTC. It yields the protein CASSPLGVGANVLTF.

This clonotype appeared many times. V gene TRBV14 combines with J gene TRBJ2-7; 11 bases are shared with TRBD1. CDR1 is SGHDN, CDR2 FVKESK, per germline. There are 15 residues in the CDR3. The V segment lost 1 base and the J segment 5 bases; nucleotides outside the gene matches: 4. CDR3 sequence reads: CASSQGRTGGNEQYF. The DNA of the CDR3 is TGTGCCAGCAGCCAAGGACGGACAGGGGGCAACGAGCAGTACTTC.

In this sample, this clonotype turned up many times. The chain couples TRBV5-5 to TRBJ1-6; D is unclear. Trimming left V 2 bases short and J 4 bases short, with 7 bases between. Germline-derived CDR1 and CDR2 are SGHKS and YYEKEE (reference sequence). The CDR3 extends over 14 amino acids. CDR3 sequence (DNA): TGTGCCAGCAGCTTAATTGCATATAATTCACCCCTCCACTTT. As protein: CASSLIAYNSPLHF.

Remarks on this clonotype: The missing conserved phenylalanine or tryptophan at the end of this CDR3 makes a read error likely. The V and J genes are TRBV7-2 and TRBJ2-5; D unclear. CDR1 and CDR2 (germline): SGHTA, FQGNSA. The CDR3 totals 14 residues. V was shortened by 4 bases and J by 1 base, with 10 bases between the two germline ends. CDR3 protein: CASSSGGVQETQYL. In DNA form, the CDR3 reads TGTGCCAGCAGCTCCGGTGGGGTCCAAGAGACCCAGTACCTC.

This clonotype was seen ten or more times. This chain joins TRBV28 and TRBJ1-5; 9 bases fit TRBD1. This CDR3 has 18 residues. The V segment lost 5 bases and the J segment 1 base; nucleotides outside the gene matches: 12. CDR1 is MDHEN and CDR2 is SYDVKM in the germline V gene. In DNA form, the CDR3 reads TGTGCCAGCAGTCCCGGGACAGGGATGGGTCCGAGCAATCAGCCCCAGCATTTT. This sequence encodes CASSPGTGMGPSNQPQHF.

The rearrangement uses TRBV12-3 or TRBV12-4 and TRBJ2-5, with 8 bases matching TRBD1. The ends lost 3 bases at V and 5 bases at J; junction bases unmatched: 8. This CDR3 is built from 15 residues. This chain's CDR3 is CASSLSRGQAETQYF. CDR3 DNA: TGTGCCAGCAGTTTGAGTCGGGGACAGGCGGAGACCCAGTACTTC.